The 23 T cell receptor beta chains listed next were all sequenced from one sample in a study of control samples from healthy donors and cancer patients. Some clones are missing from TCRdb's copy, which holds only in-frame ones; the method was immunoSEQ multiplex PCR. Of roughly 120,000 clones listed, over 90% are singletons. Sequencing was carried out using blood. Receptors originate from a man aged 25-45 years in good health.

V gene TRBV9 combines with J gene TRBJ1-1, with D hard to call. This CDR3 is built from 14 residues. V was cut by 0 bases and J by 1 base, with 7 bases left in between. Germline CDR1 SGDLS, CDR2 YYNGEE. The CDR3 protein is CASSVEGRNTEAFF. CDR3 sequence (DNA): TGTGCCAGCAGCGTAGAAGGGAGGAACACTGAAGCTTTCTTT.

The gene calls are TRBV7-8 and TRBJ1-1; D is unclear. CDR1 SGHVS and CDR2 FQNEAQ come from the germline V gene. CDR3 length: 14 residues. Trimming removed 2 bases from V and 2 bases from J, with 9 bases in between. CDR3 loop: CASSLRFANTEAFF. The DNA for the CDR3 is TGTGCCAGCAGCTTAAGATTTGCTAACACTGAAGCTTTCTTT. Supplemented by reference TRBV7-8 and TRBJ1-1, the full variable domain reads GAGVSQSPRYKVAKRGQDVALRCDPISGHVSLFWYQQALGQGPEFLTYFQNEAQLDKSGLPSDRFFAERPEGSVSTLKIQRTQQEDSAVYLCASSLRFANTEAFFGQGTRLTVV.

The chain employs TRBV19 and TRBJ1-3; no definite D call. Per the germline V gene, CDR1 is LNHDA and CDR2 is SQIVND (reference sequence). V was cut by 3 bases and J by 1 base, with 7 bases left in between. This CDR3 is built from 14 residues. The CDR3 is CASSIAGSGNTIYF. The CDR3 DNA is TGTGCCAGTAGTATCGCGGGGTCTGGAAACACCATATATTTT. The full variable domain, completed using reference TRBV19 and TRBJ1-3, is DGGITQSPKYLFRKEGQNVTLSCEQNLNHDAMYWYRQDPGQGLRLIYYSQIVNDFQKGDIAEGYSVSREKKESFPLTVTSAQKNPTAFYLCASSIAGSGNTIYFGEGSWLTVV.

The gene calls are TRBV30 and TRBJ2-7; tentatively, D is TRBD1 (6 bases). Germline CDR1 and CDR2: GTSNPN and SVGIG (reference sequence). V gave up 2 bases and J gave up 7 bases, with 18 bases separating them. The CDR3 has 14 amino acids. CDR3: CAWSTSSSTGEQYV. CDR3 bases: TGTGCCTGGAGTACTTCAAGCTCCACAGGGGAGCAGTACGTC.

The V gene is TRBV6-4, the J gene TRBJ2-2; 7 positions agree with TRBD2. V was pared by 2 bases and J by 5 bases, with 11 bases of the junction left unmatched. This CDR3 is 17 amino acids long. Germline V gene sequence: CDR1 MRHNA, CDR2 SNTAGT. The CDR3 coding sequence is TGTGCCAGCAGTGACCGCTCGGAGGGGCGGGAGACCGGGGAGCTGTTTTTT. Its protein is CASSDRSEGRETGELFF.

The chain links TRBV9 to TRBJ2-7; tentatively, D is TRBD1 (6 bases). V was pared by 4 bases and J by 7 bases, with 15 bases between. This CDR3 comprises 13 residues. Per the germline V gene, CDR1 is SGDLS and CDR2 is YYNGEE. The CDR3 DNA reads as TGTGCCAGCAGCCCGAGGGGGAGTTCGGAGCAGTACTTC. Its translation: CASSPRGSSEQYF.

The chain combines TRBV11-2 with TRBJ2-3; 9 bases fit TRBD2. The CDR3 totals 14 residues. With V trimmed by 3 bases and J by 7 bases, 5 bases remained unmatched. Per the germline V gene, CDR1 is SGHAT and CDR2 is FQNNGV. In DNA, the CDR3 is TGTGCCAGCAGCTTCGGGACTAGCTTATATACGCAGTATTTT. It translates to CASSFGTSLYTQYF.

The rearrangement uses TRBV5-1 and TRBJ2-3, with TRBD2 matching 8 bases. After removal of 2 bases from V and 2 bases from J, the junction contained 1 base not matched to a gene. The CDR3 contains 14 residues. Germline V gene lookup returns CDR1 SGHRS and CDR2 YFSETQ. This CDR3 reads CASSFGGDTDTQYF. DNA of the CDR3: TGCGCCAGCAGCTTCGGGGGGGACACAGATACGCAGTATTTT.

For this clone: The sample contains more than one DNA sequence encoding this CDR3. The genes are TRBV5-1 and TRBJ1-1; no reliable D call. Germline V gene data show CDR1 as SGHRS and CDR2 as YFSETQ. This CDR3 is 13 amino acids long. Trimming took 0 bases from V and 4 from J, leaving 7 bases between them. The CDR3 protein is CASSLDGGTEAFF. DNA of the CDR3: TGCGCCAGCAGCTTGGATGGCGGCACTGAAGCTTTCTTT. Supplemented by reference TRBV5-1 and TRBJ1-1, the full variable domain reads KAGVTQTPRYLIKTRGQQVTLSCSPISGHRSVSWYQQTPGQGLQFLFEYFSETQRNKGNFPGRFSGRQFSNSRSEMNVSTLELGDSALYLCASSLDGGTEAFFGQGTRLTVV.

The V call is TRBV25-1, the J call TRBJ2-2; D is possibly TRBD2 (7 bases). The CDR3 extends over 14 amino acids. Trimming took 9 bases from V and 0 from J, leaving 11 bases between them. CDR1 is MGHDK and CDR2 is SYGVNS in the germline V gene. The CDR3 DNA is TGTGCCAGTAAGGGGGGGACGAACACCGGGGAGCTGTTTTTT. Translated, it gives CASKGGTNTGELFF.

J is TRBJ2-5 and V is TRBV10-3; the match to TRBD2 covers 13 bases. Losses at the gene ends were 6 bases for V and 3 bases for J; bases not matched to a gene: 4. This CDR3 has 15 residues. Germline V gene lookup returns CDR1 ENHRY and CDR2 SYGVKD. CDR3 sequence reads: CAIREGLAGEETQYF. The CDR3 bases are TGTGCCATCAGGGAAGGACTAGCGGGGGAAGAGACCCAGTACTTC.

This chain links TRBV27 with TRBJ2-7; possibly TRBD2 for D (5 bases). CDR1 is MNHEY and CDR2 is SMNVEV in the germline V gene (reference sequence). There are 12 residues in the CDR3. V dropped 8 bases and J dropped 0 bases, with 8 bases sitting between them. CDR3 sequence: CASRGISYEQYF. The CDR3 DNA reads as TGTGCCAGCCGGGGAATCTCCTACGAGCAGTACTTC.

This chain connects TRBV28 to TRBJ2-1; tentative D call: TRBD1 (6 bases). Germline V gives CDR1 MDHEN, CDR2 SYDVKM. Trimming stripped 7 bases from V and 5 bases from J, with 15 bases between. This CDR3 region has 14 residues. CDR3 residues: CASTAHRVDNEQFF. The CDR3 bases are TGTGCCAGCACTGCGCACAGGGTTGACAATGAGCAGTTCTTC.

The genes are TRBV7-8 and TRBJ2-3; 7 bases map to TRBD2. Unmatched junction bases numbered 7, after V lost 3 bases and J lost 1 base. The CDR3 is 16 amino acids. Germline V gene data show CDR1 as SGHVS and CDR2 as FQNEAQ. CDR3 DNA: TGTGCCAGCAGCTTCCCGAGCGGGGCCGGCACAGATACGCAGTATTTT. Its protein is CASSFPSGAGTDTQYF.

This clone was recorded once. The chain combines TRBV5-1 with TRBJ2-6; 7 bases are a match to TRBD1. Germline V lookup: CDR1 SGHRS, CDR2 YFSETQ. The CDR3 is made up of 17 amino acids. The V and J ends lost 0 bases and 0 bases, in that order; junction bases with no gene match: 3. This CDR3 is CASSLVGQSSGANVLTF. CDR3 DNA sequence: TGCGCCAGCAGCTTGGTGGGACAGAGCTCTGGGGCCAACGTCCTGACTTTC.

As DNA, the CDR3 is TGTGCCAGCAGCAAAGGACTAGCGGGGGGGCCGGGAGAGACCCAGTACTTC. Its protein product is CASSKGLAGGPGETQYF. The V call is TRBV9, the J call TRBJ2-5; 15 positions match TRBD2. CDR3 length: 17 amino acids. V gave up 4 bases and J gave up 4 bases; unmatched junction bases: 8. CDR1 and CDR2 from the germline V gene are SGDLS and YYNGEE.

This CDR3 is CASSLAGGETQYF. In DNA form, the CDR3 reads TGTGCCAGCAGCTTAGCGGGGGGAGAGACCCAGTACTTC. The rearrangement uses TRBV7-9 and TRBJ2-5; possibly TRBD2 for D (6 bases). Germline lookup yields CDR1 SEHNR and CDR2 FQNEAQ (reference sequence). This CDR3 has 13 residues. Trimming took 0 bases from V and 4 from J, leaving 6 bases between them.

This clone was seen more than once but under ten times. V gene TRBV6-1 combines with J gene TRBJ1-1; 7 nucleotides match TRBD1. Germline lookup yields CDR1 MNHNS and CDR2 SASEGT. The V and J ends lost 1 base and 1 base, in that order; junction bases with no gene match: 9. The CDR3 is 17 amino acids. CDR3: CASSEGAGGGGNTEAFF. CDR3 in DNA: TGTGCCAGCAGTGAAGGGGCAGGGGGAGGTGGGAACACTGAAGCTTTCTTT.

About this clone: This sample includes further DNA sequences coding for the same CDR3. This rearrangement joins TRBV27 to TRBJ1-1; D possibly corresponds to TRBD1 (5 bases). Germline CDR1 MNHEY, CDR2 SMNVEV (reference sequence). The CDR3 contains 13 residues. The germline V and J ends were trimmed by 3 bases and 4 bases, with 9 bases remaining between them. CDR3 in amino acids: CASSFGGRTEAFF. In DNA form, the CDR3 reads TGTGCCAGCAGTTTTGGGGGACGCACTGAAGCTTTCTTT.

The V gene is TRBV2, the J gene TRBJ1-6; perhaps TRBD1 as D (5 bases). From germline, CDR1 is SNHLY and CDR2 FYNNEI. Trimming took 4 bases from V and 7 from J, leaving 11 bases between them. CDR3 size: 14 residues. The CDR3 nucleotides are TGTGCCAGCAGTGTAAGAAGGGGCAATTCACCCCTCCACTTT. Translated, it gives CASSVRRGNSPLHF.

V is TRBV9 and J is TRBJ1-6, with 9 bases lining up with TRBD1. Trimming took 0 bases from V and 10 from J; bases not matched to a gene: 2. CDR3 length: 14 amino acids. Germline V gives CDR1 SGDLS, CDR2 YYNGEE. As DNA, the CDR3 is TGTGCCAGCAGCGTAGGACAGGGGGGATCACCCCTCCACTTT. This sequence encodes CASSVGQGGSPLHF.

The J gene is TRBJ1-1, the V gene TRBV18; tentatively, D is TRBD1 (6 bases). Germline V gene lookup returns CDR1 KGHSH and CDR2 LQKENI. The CDR3 runs to 13 residues. Between the trimmed V and J ends, which lost 1 base and 5 bases, there was a span of 8 bases. For the CDR3, the DNA is TGTGCCAGCTCACCACAGGGGGGGACTGAAGCTTTCTTT. Its translation: CASSPQGGTEAFF.

The chain has TRBV2 and TRBJ2-5; 10 positions match TRBD2. The junction had 12 bases not matched to a gene; V was cut back by 6 bases and J by 5 bases. CDR1 SNHLY and CDR2 FYNNEI come from the germline V gene. This CDR3 has 16 residues. The CDR3 DNA sequence: TGTGCCAGCAGGGGTACTAGCGGGGTTTGGTCTGAGACCCAGTACTTC. It codes for CASRGTSGVWSETQYF.